These T cell receptor beta chains were read from a single sample in a study of blood T cells in healthy people across ages. TCRdb fed the 5' RACE reads into MiXCR, producing one record per CDR3 protein. The table has approximately 1,700,000 distinct CDR3 sequences, 39% seen once. Specimen: blood. These receptor sequences come from a human donor in good health. Both conserved end residues are part of each CDR3. The D gene is left open where the match is weak. A row's size may be missing; if present it is once, few, many or a size class.

abundance,v_gene,d_gene,j_gene,CDR3nt,CDR3aa
-,TRBV6-2/TRBV6-3,-,TRBJ2-1,TGTGCCAGCAGTTACGGGGCTGGCGAACCAAACAATGAGCAGTTCTTC,CASSYGAGEPNNEQFF
-,TRBV20-1,-,TRBJ1-5,TGCAGTGCTAGAGTGGAGGGTACCCAGCATTTT,CSARVEGTQHF
-,TRBV6-5,-,TRBJ2-1,TGTGCCAGCAGACCCGACGGAGCCGATGAGCAGTTCTTC,CASRPDGADEQFF
-,TRBV7-9,TRBD1,TRBJ1-2,TGTGCGTTACGGTCAGGGGGTTTTGACTATGGCTACACCTTC,CALRSGGFDYGYTF
few,TRBV20-1,-,TRBJ1-2,TGCAGTGCCGTTTCCCCCCCTACAGGGAAAAACTATGGCTACACCTTC,CSAVSPPTGKNYGYTF
-,TRBV18,TRBD2,TRBJ2-3,TGTGCCAGCTCAAGACTAGCGGGGCCAAGCACAGATACGCAGTATTTT,CASSRLAGPSTDTQYF
-,TRBV5-1,-,TRBJ1-5,TGCGCCAGCAGCTTGAGGGGTGTGGGTAGCAATCAGCCCCAGCATTTT,CASSLRGVGSNQPQHF
-,TRBV7-9,TRBD1,TRBJ2-7,TGTGCCAGCAGCTTAGACAGGGGGCGGAACGAGCAGTACTTC,CASSLDRGRNEQYF
-,TRBV6-1,-,TRBJ1-6,TGTGCCAGCAGTGAAGGGCAGATCTATAATTCACCCCTCCACTTT,CASSEGQIYNSPLHF
-,TRBV15,TRBD1,TRBJ2-5,TGTGCCACCAGCAGAGAGAACAGGGGGCGGGGGGAGACCCAGTACTTC,CATSRENRGRGETQYF
-,TRBV7-8,-,TRBJ1-2,TGTGCCAGCAGCCCTCGGCTTCGGGCTAACTATGGCTACACCTTC,CASSPRLRANYGYTF
-,TRBV4-2,-,TRBJ1-5,TGTGCCAGCAGCCAAGGACTCTTCAATCAGCCCCAGCATTTT,CASSQGLFNQPQHF
-,TRBV4-3,-,TRBJ1-2,TGCGCCAGCAGCCCCCGAAAGAACTATGGCTACACCTTC,CASSPRKNYGYTF
-,TRBV27,-,TRBJ2-7,TGTGCCAGCACCAGAGGGGGGGGGCCGCTGGATAAGCAGTACTTC,CASTRGGGPLDKQYF
few,TRBV7-9,TRBD1,TRBJ2-5,TGTGCCAGCAGGTCGACAGGGACAGGGGAGACCCAGTACTTC,CASRSTGTGETQYF
-,TRBV6-5,-,TRBJ2-2,TGTGCCAGCAGTGAGGCCGGGAGCACCGGGGAGCTGTTTTTT,CASSEAGSTGELFF